These T cell receptor beta chains were read from a single sample in a study of T-cell reconstitution after alpha-beta-depleted transplantation in children. TCRdb fed the PCR reads into MiXCR, producing one record per CDR3 protein. The sample has about 440,000 distinct CDR3 sequences, 43% seen once. Sequenced here: PBMCs, sampled before TCRalphabeta/CD19-depleted stem cell transplant. These receptor sequences come from a girl aged 2 to 9 with aplastic anemia, due to receive a stem cell transplant. Each CDR3 is given with its conserved first and last residue. Fields, in order: D gene, J gene, clone size, V gene, CDR3 protein, CDR3 DNA. D genes are given only for firm matches. The listing skips clone size in some rows; elsewhere it reads once, few, many or a size class.

. | TRBJ2-7 | few | TRBV9 | CASSVGGEGSSSEQYF | TGTGCCAGCAGCGTAGGCGGAGAGGGGTCTTCTAGCGAGCAGTACTTC
. | TRBJ1-6 | . | TRBV7-3 | CASSLTGDGVSPLHF | TGTGCCAGCAGCTTAACGGGGGACGGTGTTTCACCCCTCCACTTT
. | TRBJ1-1 | . | TRBV20-1 | CSAPDTLSFGAFF | TGCAGTGCTCCGGACACCTTAAGTTTTGGAGCTTTCTTT
. | TRBJ2-1 | many | TRBV29-1 | CSVRQNNEQFF | TGCAGCGTCCGACAGAACAATGAGCAGTTCTTC
. | TRBJ2-7 | few | TRBV28 | CASSLIRDEQYF | TGTGCCAGCAGTTTAATAAGGGACGAGCAGTACTTC
. | TRBJ2-1 | . | TRBV19 | CASSIIGPDKQFF | TGTGCCAGTAGTATAATCGGGCCAGACAAACAGTTCTTC
TRBD2 | TRBJ2-3 | few | TRBV5-1 | CASSPTNSGVTSTDTQYF | TGCGCCAGCAGCCCTACGAATAGCGGGGTAACCTCCACAGATACGCAGTATTTT
. | TRBJ1-1 | . | TRBV7-9 | CASSYGVTEAFF | TGTGCCAGCAGCTATGGAGTGACTGAAGCTTTCTTT
. | TRBJ2-7 | many | TRBV5-1 | CASSWLRGASSDEQYF | TGCGCCAGCAGCTGGCTCAGGGGGGCCTCATCCGACGAGCAGTACTTC
TRBD2 | TRBJ2-1 | . | TRBV12-3/TRBV12-4 | CTSSFGLAGEGWDKEQFF | TGTACCAGCAGTTTCGGACTAGCGGGAGAGGGGTGGGACAAGGAGCAGTTCTTC
. | TRBJ2-1 | many | TRBV5-1 | CASSLGPTGGNEQFF | TGCGCCAGCAGCTTGGGGCCTACGGGCGGCAATGAGCAGTTCTTC
TRBD1 | TRBJ1-5 | few | TRBV30 | CAWALQKTGWPNQPQHF | TGTGCCTGGGCCCTTCAAAAGACAGGGTGGCCCAATCAGCCCCAGCATTTT
. | TRBJ2-4 | . | TRBV20-1 | CSASGDDGNIQYF | TGCAGTGCTAGTGGGGACGACGGAAACATTCAGTACTTC
. | TRBJ2-3 | many | TRBV5-1 | CASHAMAGGGGDTQYF | TGCGCCAGCCACGCAATGGCGGGCGGTGGGGGAGATACGCAGTATTTT
TRBD2 | TRBJ2-6 | . | TRBV5-1 | CASSPGLAGLSGANVLTF | TGCGCCAGCAGCCCAGGACTAGCGGGGCTTTCTGGGGCCAACGTCTTGACTTTC
TRBD2 | TRBJ2-4 | many | TRBV6-5 | CASSTSRGSGALGNIQYF | TGTGCCAGCAGTACCTCGCGGGGTAGCGGGGCACTCGGAAACATTCAGTACTTC
. | TRBJ2-7 | few | TRBV3-1 | CASSQGGWEQYF | TGTGCCAGCAGCCAAGGGGGCTGGGAGCAGTACTTC
. | TRBJ1-2 | . | TRBV28 | CASSSVVDYGYTF | TGTGCCAGCAGTTCTGTTGTGGACTATGGCTACACCTTC
TRBD1 | TRBJ2-2 | . | TRBV13 | CASSSASDRGQTGELFF | TGTGCCAGCAGCTCCGCATCCGACAGGGGTCAAACCGGGGAGCTGTTTTTT
. | TRBJ2-5 | . | TRBV11-2 | CASSLKVVLGRGETQYF | TGTGCCAGCAGCTTGAAGGTGGTTCTCGGGCGCGGAGAGACCCAGTACTTC
. | TRBJ2-3 | . | TRBV20-1 | CSARAVQAGVPTDTQYF | TGCAGTGCTAGGGCGGTTCAGGCGGGTGTCCCCACAGATACGCAGTATTTT
TRBD2 | TRBJ2-1 | few | TRBV25-1 | CASSDTRTREGLNEQFF | TGTGCCAGCAGTGATACAAGGACGCGGGAGGGGTTGAATGAGCAGTTCTTC
TRBD2 | TRBJ2-3 | . | TRBV7-9 | CASSLALAGISTDTQYF | TGTGCCAGCAGCTTAGCCCTAGCGGGGATTAGCACAGATACGCAGTATTTT
. | TRBJ2-3 | . | TRBV27 | CATAVLTGTDTQYF | TGTGCCACCGCAGTTTTGACGGGGACAGATACGCAGTATTTT
. | TRBJ1-1 | few | TRBV7-8 | CASSLVTKVNTEAFF | TGTGCCAGCAGCTTAGTGACGAAAGTGAACACTGAAGCTTTCTTT
TRBD1 | TRBJ2-7 | . | TRBV28 | CASIGVTGAYEQYF | TGTGCCAGCATTGGTGTGACAGGGGCCTACGAGCAGTACTTC
. | TRBJ2-3 | many | TRBV20-1 | CSAAQGTDTQYF | TGCAGTGCTGCGCAGGGCACAGATACGCAGTATTTT
. | TRBJ2-3 | . | TRBV5-1 | CASSSGQPGTDTQYF | TGCGCCAGCAGCTCTGGCCAGCCAGGGACAGATACGCAGTATTTT